This TCR beta chain was found in a study of T cells in Graves' hyperthyroidism and ophthalmopathy. At least 3 on the Clinical Activity Score was recorded for ophthalmopathy patients, who also had NOSPECS grade at least 4 and duration under 3 months. Roughly 9.1 ml of fresh peripheral blood supplied the PBMCs. TCR beta CDR3 region amplification was performed from RNA transcripts. A first-round RT-PCR of the TCR CDR3 used the HTBI primer set. Each CDR3 protein gets one entry after TCRdb re-called the multiplex PCR reads with MiXCR. The sample shows fewer than 450,000 distinct CDR3 sequences, about 16% of them seen only once. Germline CDR1 reads KGHSH; CDR2 reads LQKENI. The ends lost 0 bases at V and 2 bases at J; junction bases unmatched: 7. This CDR3 contains 17 residues.

The chain uses TRBV18 and TRBJ2-3, with TRBD1 matching over 8 bases. The sequence was collected from a woman aged 60-75 years with Graves' ophthalmopathy. Sequencing was carried out using blood. The CDR3 DNA follows: TGTGCCAGCTCACCACCGGACAGGGCCGAATTCACAGATACGCAGTATTTT. Protein sequence: CASSPPDRAEFTDTQYF.